These T cell receptor beta chains were read from a single sample in a study of blood T cells in healthy people across ages. TCRdb used MiXCR to reprocess the 5' RACE reads, holding one entry per CDR3 protein. This repertoire shows 2 million or so distinct CDR3 sequences, 49% found once; its top ten account for 2% to 2.5%. The source material was blood. These receptors originate from a woman aged 40-49 years in good health. The CDR3 runs from the conserved cysteine through the conserved F or W. The D gene is left open where the match is weak. Not all rows give a size; the values are once, few, many and, for expanded clones, a class.

clone_size	cdr3_length	v_call	j_call	d_call	cdr3_aa	cdr3_nt
NA	13	TRBV29-1	TRBJ2-4	NA	CSVNSGRKNIQYF	TGCAGCGTAAATTCTGGACGGAAAAACATTCAGTACTTC
NA	15	TRBV6-5	TRBJ2-1	NA	CASREAVGPYNEQFF	TGTGCCAGCAGGGAAGCAGTGGGCCCCTACAATGAGCAGTTCTTC
few	14	TRBV20-1	TRBJ2-1	TRBD1	CSADPRGLYNEQFF	TGCAGTGCGGACCCTAGGGGGCTATACAATGAGCAGTTCTTC
few	15	TRBV6-2/TRBV6-3	TRBJ2-7	TRBD1	CASSRPGQIHYEQYF	TGTGCCAGCAGTCGACCGGGACAGATCCACTACGAGCAGTACTTC
few	14	TRBV7-2	TRBJ2-3	TRBD2	CASSPTSAGDTQYF	TGTGCCAGCAGCCCCACTAGCGCTGGGGATACGCAGTATTTT
once	14	TRBV10-3	TRBJ2-5	TRBD2	CATGTSGTQETQYF	TGTGCCACAGGGACTAGCGGGACACAAGAGACCCAGTACTTC
NA	17	TRBV2	TRBJ2-1	NA	CASSGGTGVRLRNEQFF	TGTGCCAGCAGTGGGGGAACCGGGGTTAGACTACGCAATGAGCAGTTCTTC
NA	17	TRBV20-1	TRBJ2-5	TRBD2	CSTSERDSSVAQETQYF	TGCAGTACTAGCGAGAGAGACTCCTCGGTGGCCCAAGAGACCCAGTACTTC
NA	14	TRBV7-2	TRBJ2-3	NA	CASTIRGPADTQYF	TGTGCCAGCACCATCCGGGGGCCGGCAGATACGCAGTATTTT
NA	12	TRBV15	TRBJ2-1	NA	CATSRGINEQFF	TGTGCCACCAGCAGAGGGATTAATGAGCAGTTCTTC
few	15	TRBV3-1	TRBJ1-2	TRBD1	CASSHSDRAGDGYTF	TGTGCCAGCAGCCATTCGGACAGGGCAGGAGATGGCTACACCTTC
NA	13	TRBV28	TRBJ2-1	NA	CASSRQVPGEQFF	TGTGCCAGCAGCCGTCAGGTACCTGGTGAGCAGTTCTTC
NA	16	TRBV21-1	TRBJ2-2	NA	CASSKGSGGNTGELFF	TGTGCCAGCAGCAAAGGAAGCGGGGGGAACACCGGGGAGCTGTTTTTT
few	13	TRBV12-3/TRBV12-4	TRBJ1-6	TRBD1	CASRGQFNSPLHF	TGTGCCAGCAGGGGACAGTTTAATTCACCCCTCCACTTT
NA	14	TRBV3-1	TRBJ2-5	NA	CASSPSSRGETQYF	TGTGCCAGCAGCCCATCCTCGAGAGGGGAGACCCAGTACTTC
many	13	TRBV4-3	TRBJ2-7	NA	CASSQAPGYEQYF	TGTGCCAGCAGCCAAGCCCCTGGCTACGAGCAGTACTTC
NA	16	TRBV6-6	TRBJ1-1	TRBD1	CASKAGQGVPNTEAFF	TGTGCCAGCAAAGCGGGACAGGGGGTTCCGAACACTGAAGCTTTCTTT
few	16	TRBV15	TRBJ2-1	NA	CATSRDAGSSYNEQFF	TGTGCCACCAGCAGAGATGCGGGGTCGAGCTACAATGAGCAGTTCTTC
NA	17	TRBV6-5	TRBJ2-3	NA	CASSYRDSPDGTDTQYF	TGTGCCAGCAGTTACAGGGACTCCCCAGACGGCACAGATACGCAGTATTTT
NA	19	TRBV5-1	TRBJ2-1	TRBD2	CASSPGLAGGLSSYNEQFF	TGCGCCAGCAGCCCTGGACTAGCGGGGGGTCTCAGCTCCTACAATGAGCAGTTCTTC
NA	15	TRBV7-2	TRBJ2-3	TRBD2	CASGVAGGLADTQYF	TGTGCCAGCGGGGTAGCGGGGGGCCTGGCAGATACGCAGTATTTT
few	12	TRBV29-1	TRBJ1-2	NA	CSVEDGAFGYTF	TGCAGCGTTGAGGATGGGGCGTTTGGCTACACCTTC
few	13	TRBV7-3	TRBJ2-1	NA	CASSSLNGNEQFF	TGTGCCAGCAGCTCTCTGAACGGCAATGAGCAGTTCTTC
NA	16	TRBV7-9	TRBJ1-1	TRBD1	CASSPGGGTAEAEAFF	TGTGCCAGCAGCCCAGGGGGCGGGACAGCAGAGGCTGAAGCTTTCTTT
NA	14	TRBV27	TRBJ2-7	NA	CASRPGRTTYEQYF	TGTGCCAGCAGACCGGGACGTACCACCTACGAGCAGTACTTC